This passage covers 20 T cell receptor beta chains from one sample sequenced in a study of blood T cell repertoires in COVID-19. Clones were read by immunoSEQ multiplex PCR, and TCRdb kept only the in-frame ones, dropping some. In the table there are 150,000 to 200,000 clones, roughly 80% of which are singletons. Sequenced sample: peripheral blood. These TCRs come from a woman aged 80 or over with COVID-19, enrolled during active disease.

The rearrangement joins TRBV7-3 to TRBJ2-2; 8 nucleotides line up with TRBD2. The length of the CDR3 is 17 residues. Germline-derived CDR1 and CDR2 are SGHTA and FQGTGA. The trim removed 1 base at V and 2 bases at J, leaving 6 bases unmatched. The CDR3 spells CASSLIGGRSNTGELFF. DNA of the CDR3: TGTGCCAGCAGCTTAATAGGCGGGAGGAGTAACACCGGGGAGCTGTTTTTT.

The chain joins TRBV5-1 to TRBJ2-7, with D unclear. The V end was cut by 4 bases, the J end by 0 bases, with 11 bases between. Looked up from germline, CDR1 is SGHRS and CDR2 is YFSETQ. The CDR3 spans 14 residues. In nucleotides, the CDR3 is TGCGCCAGCAGCACCCCAGGAAGCTCCTACGAGCAGTACTTC. This sequence encodes CASSTPGSSYEQYF.

The J gene is TRBJ1-5, the V gene TRBV2; no firm D call. V was shortened by 3 bases and J by 5 bases, with 5 bases between the two germline ends. The CDR3 contains 12 residues. Germline CDR1 reads SNHLY; CDR2 reads FYNNEI. The CDR3 DNA follows: TGTGCCAGCAGTGATCGGGATCAGCCCCAGCATTTT. Its protein product is CASSDRDQPQHF. The variable domain in full, completed from reference TRBV2 and TRBJ1-5, reads EPEVTQTPSHQVTQMGQEVILRCVPISNHLYFYWYRQILGQKVEFLVSFYNNEISEKSEIFDDQFSVERPDGSNFTLKIRSTKLEDSAMYFCASSDRDQPQHFGDGTRLSIL.

This chain connects TRBV5-1 to TRBJ2-1, with D tentatively TRBD2 (6 bases). The germline CDR1 and CDR2 sequences are SGHRS and YFSETQ. The ends were cut back, 3 bases at V and 7 bases at J, with 11 bases in the middle. This CDR3 has 13 amino acids. The CDR3 here is CASSSGSLNEQFF. In nucleotides, the CDR3 is TGCGCCAGCAGCTCCGGGAGTCTGAATGAGCAGTTCTTC.

This chain links TRBV3-1 (or the pseudogene TRBV3-2) with TRBJ2-3; D gene unclear. The CDR3 extends over 12 amino acids. The germline V gene encodes CDR1 LGHDT and CDR2 YNNKEL (reference sequence). Trimming took 1 base from V and 6 from J, leaving 5 bases between them. CDR3 nucleotide sequence: TGTGCCAGCAGCCAAGTCCGGGATACGCAGTATTTT. Translated: CASSQVRDTQYF.

The genes are TRBV6-5 and TRBJ2-5; 7 nucleotides agree with TRBD1. J was trimmed by 1 base and V by 7 bases; bases with no gene match: 3. Germline V gene lookup returns CDR1 MNHEY and CDR2 SVGAGI. The CDR3 runs 13 residues. This CDR3 is CASKRTGQETQYF. The DNA of the CDR3 is TGTGCCAGCAAGAGGACAGGCCAAGAGACCCAGTACTTC.

This chain uses TRBV2 with TRBJ2-7; 8 bases are shared with TRBD1. Germline V CDR1 and CDR2: SNHLY, FYNNEI. V shed 7 bases, J shed 2 bases, and the junction held 10 bases outside the gene matches. The CDR3 is made up of 15 amino acids. The CDR3 DNA reads as TGTGCCAGCAACTCCGGAGGACAGGGCCCCTACGAGCAGTACTTC. This translates into CASNSGGQGPYEQYF.

This sequence joins TRBV3-1 (or the pseudogene TRBV3-2) and TRBJ1-3; D ambiguous. Germline V lookup: CDR1 LGHDT, CDR2 YNNKEL (reference sequence). This CDR3 contains 16 residues. V was pared by 0 bases and J by 0 bases, with 9 bases between. CDR3 nucleotides: TGTGCCAGCAGCCAAGAACGACTGCGCTCTGGAAACACCATATATTTT. It encodes CASSQERLRSGNTIYF.

The V call is TRBV2, the J call TRBJ1-6, with TRBD1 matching 9 bases. This CDR3 is built from 16 residues. The V gene's germline CDR1 is SNHLY and CDR2 FYNNEI. Germline trimming cut 5 bases from V and 7 bases from J; bases unmatched to any gene: 9. The CDR3 coding sequence is TGTGCCAGCAGTCTCCGGGGGACAGGGCTAAATTCACCCCTCCACTTT. It yields the protein CASSLRGTGLNSPLHF.

This chain links TRBV5-1 with TRBJ2-5, with 13 bases lining up with TRBD2. Losses at the gene ends were 4 bases for V and 5 bases for J; bases not matched to a gene: 8. There are 16 residues in the CDR3. Germline V gives CDR1 SGHRS, CDR2 YFSETQ. The DNA of the CDR3 is TGCGCCAGCAGCCAGACTAGCGGGGGGCCCGGGGAGACCCAGTACTTC. This translates into CASSQTSGGPGETQYF.

Note on this clone: The junction departs from the called germline gene at one end, perhaps through a read error. CDR3 sequence reads: CASNRIGVPRSF. The CDR3 DNA follows: TGTGCCAGCAACCGAATCGGGGTGCCGAGGAGCTTC. This rearrangement joins TRBV7-9 to TRBJ1-2; D remains unclear. The germline V gene encodes CDR1 SEHNR and CDR2 FQNEAQ (reference sequence). The CDR3 runs 12 residues. Variable domain in full (rest from reference TRBV7-9 and TRBJ1-2): DTGVSQNPRHKITKRGQNVTFRCDPISEHNRLYWYRQTLGQGPEFLTYFQNEAQLEKSRLLSDRFSAERPKGSFSTLEIQRTEQGDSAMYLCASNRIGVPRSFGSGTRLTVV.

The chain combines TRBV5-1 with TRBJ1-3; 7 bases match TRBD1. Trimming removed 6 bases from V and 9 bases from J; junction bases left unmatched: 9. CDR1 is SGHRS, CDR2 YFSETQ, per germline. The CDR3 is 13 residues long. The CDR3 DNA reads TGCGCCAGCAAGGGGGCTCAGAGTGGCACCATATATTTT. Amino acids: CASKGAQSGTIYF.

The rearrangement uses TRBV5-8 and TRBJ2-2; 7 bases map to TRBD2. This CDR3 comprises 16 residues. Germline lookup yields CDR1 SGHTS and CDR2 YDEGEE. V dropped 3 bases and J dropped 2; count of bases not matched to a gene: 7. CDR3 sequence: CASSWTRTSNTGELFF. CDR3 coding DNA: TGTGCCAGCAGCTGGACTAGAACCTCTAACACCGGGGAGCTGTTTTTT. Drawing the rest from reference TRBV5-8 and TRBJ2-2, the complete variable domain is EAGVTQSPTHLIKTRGQQATLRCSPISGHTSVYWYQQALGLGLQFLLWYDEGEERNRGNFPPRFSGRQFPNYSSELNVNALELEDSALYLCASSWTRTSNTGELFFGEGSRLTVL.

This clone was seen at least ten times. V and J are TRBV28 and TRBJ2-3; possible D gene TRBD2, 5 bases. Germline CDR1 MDHEN, CDR2 SYDVKM. Trimming took 3 bases from V and 2 from J, leaving 12 bases between them. The CDR3 spans 15 residues. CDR3 sequence: CASSLGEGITDTQYF. The CDR3 nucleotides are TGTGCCAGCAGTTTGGGAGAGGGCATCACAGATACGCAGTATTTT.

This clone was seen only a few times. The CDR3 DNA follows: TGTGCCAGCTCACCAGGGGGAGGGCTCTATGAGCAGTTCTTC. The encoded protein is CASSPGGGLYEQFF. This chain links TRBV18 with TRBJ2-1; 7 nucleotides agree with TRBD2. Germline V lookup: CDR1 KGHSH, CDR2 LQKENI. Losses at the gene ends were 2 bases for V and 8 bases for J; bases not matched to a gene: 6. This CDR3 is built from 14 residues.

This rearrangement joins TRBV5-8 to TRBJ1-3; 10 bases line up with TRBD1. V lost 2 bases, J lost 1 base, and 6 bases stayed unmatched. The CDR3 is 17 amino acids. The germline V gene encodes CDR1 SGHTS and CDR2 YDEGEE. CDR3 in amino acids: CASSFAPGQGSGNTIYF. The CDR3 DNA follows: TGTGCCAGCAGCTTCGCCCCGGGACAGGGGTCTGGAAACACCATATATTTT.

The chain's CDR3 is CASSSGTEGHEQYF. In nucleotides, the CDR3 is TGCGCCAGCAGCTCCGGGACAGAGGGCCACGAGCAGTACTTC. The chain couples TRBV5-1 to TRBJ2-7, with 7 bases identical to TRBD1. CDR3 length equals 14 residues. J gave up 5 bases and V 3 bases, and 8 bases lay outside the gene matches. The germline V gene encodes CDR1 SGHRS and CDR2 YFSETQ. The full variable domain, rest sourced from reference TRBV5-1 and TRBJ2-7, is KAGVTQTPRYLIKTRGQQVTLSCSPISGHRSVSWYQQTPGQGLQFLFEYFSETQRNKGNFPGRFSGRQFSNSRSEMNVSTLELGDSALYLCASSSGTEGHEQYFGPGTRLTVT.

The rearrangement joins TRBV9 to TRBJ1-1; no definite D call. The CDR3 runs 14 residues. Germline lookup yields CDR1 SGDLS and CDR2 YYNGEE. The V end lost 3 bases, the J end lost 0 bases, and 9 bases lay between the germline ends. CDR3 loop: CASSAEVMNTEAFF. DNA for the CDR3: TGTGCCAGCAGCGCCGAGGTGATGAACACTGAAGCTTTCTTT.

This clone was detected only a few times. This chain uses TRBV9 with TRBJ1-3; a weak D match, TRBD1 (5 bases). The V and J ends lost 0 bases and 3 bases respectively, with 10 bases between them. This CDR3 is 15 amino acids long. Per the germline V gene, CDR1 is SGDLS and CDR2 is YYNGEE. The CDR3 sequence: CASSVVSGFGNTIYF. CDR3 sequence (DNA): TGTGCCAGCAGCGTAGTATCAGGGTTTGGAAACACCATATATTTT.

The V gene is TRBV6-5, the J gene TRBJ2-5; TRBD2 aligns across 8 bases. V lost 3 bases to trimming and J lost 5 bases; unmatched junction nucleotides: 8. CDR1 is MNHEY and CDR2 is SVGAGI in the germline V gene. CDR3 length: 15 amino acids. CDR3 nucleotides: TGTGCCAGCAGTTATAGGCCTAGCGGGCGGGAGACCCAGTACTTC. This encodes CASSYRPSGRETQYF.